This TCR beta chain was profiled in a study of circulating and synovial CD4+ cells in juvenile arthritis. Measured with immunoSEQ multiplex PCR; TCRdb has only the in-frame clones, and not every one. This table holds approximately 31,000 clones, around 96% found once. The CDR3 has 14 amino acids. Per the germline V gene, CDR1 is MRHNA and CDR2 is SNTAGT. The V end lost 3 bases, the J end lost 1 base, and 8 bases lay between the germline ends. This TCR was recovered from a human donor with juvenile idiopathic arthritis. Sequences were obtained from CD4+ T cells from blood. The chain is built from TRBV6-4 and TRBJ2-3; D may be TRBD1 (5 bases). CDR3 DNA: TGTGCCAGCAGTGAACAAGGGGGCACAGATACGCAGTATTTT. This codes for CASSEQGGTDTQYF.